This T cell receptor (beta chain) was identified during a study of tumor and adjacent non-tumor tissue in lung cancer. As for the study in general: On average, productive TCRbeta reads reached about 4 million per sample.

A word on this clonotype: The junction and the germline gene differ at one end; a read error may be behind it.

The library came from three nested PCR rounds adapted from ARM-PCR protocols. TCRdb used MiXCR to reprocess the multiplex PCR reads, holding one entry per CDR3 protein. Of about 93,000 distinct CDR3 sequences detected, roughly 70% appear once; the ten largest clones hold roughly 18%. The template was RNA from unsorted bulk tissue. Sequenced material: lung tumor tissue. This TCR derives from a man aged 60-69 years with non-small cell lung cancer.

The CDR3 DNA reads TGTGCCAGCAGCTTATGGGGGAGGACCTACAATGAGAAGTTCTTC. Encoded protein: CASSLWGRTYNEKFF. The chain employs TRBV13 and TRBJ2-1; possibly TRBD2 for D (6 bases). Germline V gene sequence: CDR1 PRHDT, CDR2 FYEKMQ (reference sequence). The CDR3 is 15 amino acids. The whole variable domain, remainder taken from reference TRBV13 and TRBJ2-1, is AAGVIQSPRHLIKEKRETATLKCYPIPRHDTVYWYQQGPGQDPQFLISFYEKMQSDKGSIPDRFSAQQFSDYHSELNMSSLELGDSALYFCASSLWGRTYNEKFFGPGTRLTVL.